One sample yielded the 2 T cell receptor beta chains listed below, sequenced in a study of T cells after yellow fever vaccination. TCRdb re-called the 5' RACE reads through MiXCR, storing one row per CDR3 protein. Seen here are some 350,000 distinct CDR3 sequences, about 8.7% observed once, and the top ten hold roughly 18%. The sample here was PBMCs, taken on the day of the first yellow fever vaccination. The receptors were sampled from a man between 18 and 29 years old who received the YFV17D yellow fever vaccine.

The chain is built from TRBV5-1 and TRBJ2-7; D may correspond to TRBD1 or TRBD2 (6 bases each). The germline V gene has CDR1 SGHRS and CDR2 YFSETQ. Between the trimmed V and J ends, which lost 0 bases and 3 bases, there was a span of 13 bases. This CDR3 contains 15 residues. CDR3 in amino acids: CASSLGLRGHYEQYF. CDR3 sequence (DNA): TGCGCCAGCAGCTTGGGGCTCCGGGGGCACTACGAGCAGTACTTC.

This clonotype was seen more than once but under ten times. The chain couples TRBV25-1 to TRBJ2-2, with a possible D match to TRBD2 (6 bases). CDR3 size: 16 residues. Germline values: CDR1 MGHDK, CDR2 SYGVNS. With 2 bases removed from V and 6 bases from J, the gap between germline ends came to 16 bases. Written as DNA, the CDR3 is TGTGCCAGCAGTGAAGGCGGGGAGAGTTATTCCGGGGAGCTGTTTTTT. This sequence encodes CASSEGGESYSGELFF. Full variable domain (remainder filled in from reference TRBV25-1 and TRBJ2-2): EADIYQTPRYLVIGTGKKITLECSQTMGHDKMYWYQQDPGMELHLIHYSYGVNSTEKGDLSSESTVSRIRTEHFPLTLESARPSHTSQYLCASSEGGESYSGELFFGEGSRLTVL.